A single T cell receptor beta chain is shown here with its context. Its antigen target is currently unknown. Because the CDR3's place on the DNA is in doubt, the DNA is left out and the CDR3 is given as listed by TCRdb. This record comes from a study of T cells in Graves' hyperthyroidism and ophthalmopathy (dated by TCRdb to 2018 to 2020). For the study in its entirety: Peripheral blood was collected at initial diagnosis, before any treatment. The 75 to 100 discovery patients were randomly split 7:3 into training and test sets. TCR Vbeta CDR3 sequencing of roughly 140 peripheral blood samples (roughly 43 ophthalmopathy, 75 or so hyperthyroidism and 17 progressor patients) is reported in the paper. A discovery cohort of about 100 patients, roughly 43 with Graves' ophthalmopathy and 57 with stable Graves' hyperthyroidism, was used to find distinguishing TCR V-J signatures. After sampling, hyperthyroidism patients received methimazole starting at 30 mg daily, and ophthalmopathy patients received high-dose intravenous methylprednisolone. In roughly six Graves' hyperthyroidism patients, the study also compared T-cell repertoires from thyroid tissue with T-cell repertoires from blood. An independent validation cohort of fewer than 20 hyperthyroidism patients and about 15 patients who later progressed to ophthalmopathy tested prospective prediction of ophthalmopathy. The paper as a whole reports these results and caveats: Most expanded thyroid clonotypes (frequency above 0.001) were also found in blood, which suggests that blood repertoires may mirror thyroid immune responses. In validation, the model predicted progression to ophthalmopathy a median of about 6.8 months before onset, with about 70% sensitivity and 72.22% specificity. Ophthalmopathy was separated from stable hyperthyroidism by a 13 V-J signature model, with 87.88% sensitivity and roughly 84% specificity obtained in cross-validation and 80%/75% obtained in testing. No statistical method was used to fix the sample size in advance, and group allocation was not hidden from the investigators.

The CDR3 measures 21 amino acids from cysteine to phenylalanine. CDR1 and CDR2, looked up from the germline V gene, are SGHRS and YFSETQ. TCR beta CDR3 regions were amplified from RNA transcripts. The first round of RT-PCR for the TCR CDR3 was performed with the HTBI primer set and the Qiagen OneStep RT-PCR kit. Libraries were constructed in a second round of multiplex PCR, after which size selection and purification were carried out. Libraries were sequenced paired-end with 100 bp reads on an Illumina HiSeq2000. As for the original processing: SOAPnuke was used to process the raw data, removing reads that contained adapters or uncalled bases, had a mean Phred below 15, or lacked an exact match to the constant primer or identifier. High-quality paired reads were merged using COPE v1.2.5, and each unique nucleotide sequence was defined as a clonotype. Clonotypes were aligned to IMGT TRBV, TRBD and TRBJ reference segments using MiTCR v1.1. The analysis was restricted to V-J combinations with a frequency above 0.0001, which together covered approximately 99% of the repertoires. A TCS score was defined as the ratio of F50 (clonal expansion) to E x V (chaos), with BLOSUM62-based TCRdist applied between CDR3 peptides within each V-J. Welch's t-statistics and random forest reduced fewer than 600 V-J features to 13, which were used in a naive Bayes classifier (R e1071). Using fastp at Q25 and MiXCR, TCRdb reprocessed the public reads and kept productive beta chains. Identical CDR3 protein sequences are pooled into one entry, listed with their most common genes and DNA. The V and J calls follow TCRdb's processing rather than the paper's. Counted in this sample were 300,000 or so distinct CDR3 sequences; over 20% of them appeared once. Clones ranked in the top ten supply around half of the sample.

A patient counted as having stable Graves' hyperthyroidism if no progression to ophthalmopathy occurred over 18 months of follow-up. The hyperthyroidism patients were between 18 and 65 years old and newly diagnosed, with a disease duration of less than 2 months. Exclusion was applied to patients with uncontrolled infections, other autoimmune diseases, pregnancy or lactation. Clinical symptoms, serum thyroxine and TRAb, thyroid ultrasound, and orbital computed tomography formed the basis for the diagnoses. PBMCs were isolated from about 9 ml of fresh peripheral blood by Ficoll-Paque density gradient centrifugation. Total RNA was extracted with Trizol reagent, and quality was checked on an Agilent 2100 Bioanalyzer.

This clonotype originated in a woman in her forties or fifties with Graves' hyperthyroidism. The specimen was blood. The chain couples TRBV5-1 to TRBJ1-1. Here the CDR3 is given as CASSFYICSARALGGGTEAFF.